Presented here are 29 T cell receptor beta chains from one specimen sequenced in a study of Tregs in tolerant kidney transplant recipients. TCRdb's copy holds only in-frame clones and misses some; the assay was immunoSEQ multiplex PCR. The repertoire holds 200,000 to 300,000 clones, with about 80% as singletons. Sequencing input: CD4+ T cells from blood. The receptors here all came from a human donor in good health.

CDR3 DNA sequence: TGTGCCAGCAGTTACGGTCTTCGGGATACGCAGTATTTT. Translated: CASSYGLRDTQYF. The V and J genes are TRBV6-5 and TRBJ2-3, with D unclear. The CDR3 spans 13 residues. Per germline, CDR1 MNHEY and CDR2 SVGAGI. V dropped 2 bases and J dropped 6 bases, with 9 bases sitting between them.

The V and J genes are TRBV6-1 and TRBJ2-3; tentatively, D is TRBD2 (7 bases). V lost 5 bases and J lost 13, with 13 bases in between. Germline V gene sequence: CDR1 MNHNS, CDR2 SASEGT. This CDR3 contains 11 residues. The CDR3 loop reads CASSIQGGEYF. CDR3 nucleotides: TGTGCCAGCAGTATACAGGGAGGGGAGTATTTT.

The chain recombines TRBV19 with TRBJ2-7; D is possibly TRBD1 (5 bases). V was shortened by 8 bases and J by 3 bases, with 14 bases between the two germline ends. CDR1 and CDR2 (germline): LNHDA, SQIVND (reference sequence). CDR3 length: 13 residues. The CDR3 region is CASGWSGLYEQYF. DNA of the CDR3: TGTGCCAGTGGATGGTCAGGGCTCTACGAGCAGTACTTC.

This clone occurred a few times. The CDR3 region is CASSTPQGAYEKLFF. The CDR3 bases are TGTGCCAGTAGTACCCCCCAGGGGGCCTATGAAAAACTGTTTTTT. The gene calls are TRBV19 and TRBJ1-4, with TRBD1 identical over 8 bases. V lost 4 bases and J lost 6; bases outside the gene matches: 7. CDR3 length: 15 amino acids. Germline V gene sequence: CDR1 LNHDA, CDR2 SQIVND (reference sequence). Filled out from reference TRBV19 and TRBJ1-4, the complete variable domain reads DGGITQSPKYLFRKEGQNVTLSCEQNLNHDAMYWYRQDPGQGLRLIYYSQIVNDFQKGDIAEGYSVSREKKESFPLTVTSAQKNPTAFYLCASSTPQGAYEKLFFGSGTQLSVL.

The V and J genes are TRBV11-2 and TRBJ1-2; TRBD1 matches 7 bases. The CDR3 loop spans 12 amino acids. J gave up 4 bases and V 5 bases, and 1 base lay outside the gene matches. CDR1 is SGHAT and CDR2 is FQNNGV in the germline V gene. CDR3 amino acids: CASSPGGYGYTF. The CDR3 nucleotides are TGTGCCAGCAGCCCAGGGGGCTATGGCTACACCTTC.

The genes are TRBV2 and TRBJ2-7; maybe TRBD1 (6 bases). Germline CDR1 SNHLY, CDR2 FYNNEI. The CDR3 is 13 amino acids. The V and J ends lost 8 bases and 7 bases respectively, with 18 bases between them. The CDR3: CASLRGLGQEQYF. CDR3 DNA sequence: TGTGCCAGCCTCAGAGGACTGGGACAAGAGCAGTACTTC.

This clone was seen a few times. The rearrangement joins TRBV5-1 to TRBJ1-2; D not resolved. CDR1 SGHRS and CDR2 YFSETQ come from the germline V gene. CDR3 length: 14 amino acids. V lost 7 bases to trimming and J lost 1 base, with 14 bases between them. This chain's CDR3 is CASRGIGGNYGYTF. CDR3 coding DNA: TGCGCCAGCCGTGGGATCGGTGGTAACTATGGCTACACCTTC.

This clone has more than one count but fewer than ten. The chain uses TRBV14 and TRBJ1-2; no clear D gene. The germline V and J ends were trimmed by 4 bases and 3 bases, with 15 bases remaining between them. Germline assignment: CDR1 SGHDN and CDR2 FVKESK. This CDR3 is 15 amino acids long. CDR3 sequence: CASSPWGGLDYGYTF. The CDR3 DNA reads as TGTGCCAGCAGCCCCTGGGGAGGGCTGGACTATGGCTACACCTTC.

The CDR3 loop is CASSFSGTGGYEQYF. The DNA of the CDR3 is TGTGCCAGCAGTTTCAGCGGGACAGGGGGCTACGAGCAGTACTTC. The chain has TRBV11-2 and TRBJ2-7; 11 bases map to TRBD1. The CDR3 loop spans 15 amino acids. V dropped 6 bases and J dropped 3; count of bases not matched to a gene: 7. The germline V gene encodes CDR1 SGHAT and CDR2 FQNNGV.

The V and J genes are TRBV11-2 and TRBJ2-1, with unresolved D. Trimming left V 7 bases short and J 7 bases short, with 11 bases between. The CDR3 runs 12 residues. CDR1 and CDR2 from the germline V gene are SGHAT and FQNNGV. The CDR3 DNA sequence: TGTGCCAGCAACCACAGACTTAATGAGCAGTTCTTC. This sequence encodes CASNHRLNEQFF.

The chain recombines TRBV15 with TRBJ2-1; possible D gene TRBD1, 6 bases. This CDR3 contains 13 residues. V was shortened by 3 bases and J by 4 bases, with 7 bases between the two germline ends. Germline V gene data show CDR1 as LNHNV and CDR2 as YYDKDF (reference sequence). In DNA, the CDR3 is TGTGCCACCAGCAGCCAGGGGTACAATGAGCAGTTCTTC. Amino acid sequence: CATSSQGYNEQFF.

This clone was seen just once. Here the CDR3 DNA reads TGCGCCAGCAGCTTGGAGTCTAGCGGGGGCTGGGGGAATGAGCAGTTCTTC. It is translated as CASSLESSGGWGNEQFF. The V and J genes are TRBV5-1 and TRBJ2-1; 10 bases line up with TRBD2. The trim removed 0 bases at V and 7 bases at J, leaving 10 bases unmatched. The CDR3 sequence is 17 residues long. Per the germline V gene, CDR1 is SGHRS and CDR2 is YFSETQ.

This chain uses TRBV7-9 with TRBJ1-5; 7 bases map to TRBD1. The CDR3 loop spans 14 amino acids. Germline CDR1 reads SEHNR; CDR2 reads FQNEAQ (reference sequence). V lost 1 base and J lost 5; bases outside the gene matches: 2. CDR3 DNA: TGTGCCAGCAGCTTAGATAGGGGGCATCAGCCCCAGCATTTT. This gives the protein CASSLDRGHQPQHF.

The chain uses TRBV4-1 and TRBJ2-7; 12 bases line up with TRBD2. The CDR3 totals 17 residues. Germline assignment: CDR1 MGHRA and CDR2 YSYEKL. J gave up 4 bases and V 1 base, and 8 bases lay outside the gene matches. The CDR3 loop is CASSQAAGTSGSYEQYF. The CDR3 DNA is TGCGCCAGCAGCCAAGCGGCCGGGACTAGCGGGTCGTACGAGCAGTACTTC.

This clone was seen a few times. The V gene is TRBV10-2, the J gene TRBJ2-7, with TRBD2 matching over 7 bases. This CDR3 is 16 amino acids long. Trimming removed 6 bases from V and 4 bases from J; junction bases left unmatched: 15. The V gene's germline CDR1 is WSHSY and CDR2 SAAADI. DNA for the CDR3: TGCGCCAGCAGAGCGACTGGCGGGGGAACGAGTTACGAGCAGTACTTC. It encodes CASRATGGGTSYEQYF.

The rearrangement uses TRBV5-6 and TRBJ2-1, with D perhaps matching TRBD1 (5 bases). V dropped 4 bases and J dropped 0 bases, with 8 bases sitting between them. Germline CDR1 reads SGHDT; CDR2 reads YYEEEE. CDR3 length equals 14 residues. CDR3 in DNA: TGTGCCAGCAGCCCAGGGATCTCCTACAATGAGCAGTTCTTC. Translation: CASSPGISYNEQFF.

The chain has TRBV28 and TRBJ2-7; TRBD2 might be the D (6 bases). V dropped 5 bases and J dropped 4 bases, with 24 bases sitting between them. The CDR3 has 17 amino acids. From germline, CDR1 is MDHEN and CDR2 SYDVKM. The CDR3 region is CASSPIGGWGPFYEQYF. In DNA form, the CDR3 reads TGTGCCAGCAGTCCTATCGGGGGTTGGGGACCTTTTTACGAGCAGTACTTC.

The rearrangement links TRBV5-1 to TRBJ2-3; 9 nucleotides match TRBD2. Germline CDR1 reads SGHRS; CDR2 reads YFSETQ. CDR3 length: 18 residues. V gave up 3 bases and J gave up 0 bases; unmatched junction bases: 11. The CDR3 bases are TGCGCCAGCAGCTGGAGTGCGGGAGGGCCGGGGAGCACAGATACGCAGTATTTT. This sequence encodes CASSWSAGGPGSTDTQYF. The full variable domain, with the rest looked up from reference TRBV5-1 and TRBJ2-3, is KAGVTQTPRYLIKTRGQQVTLSCSPISGHRSVSWYQQTPGQGLQFLFEYFSETQRNKGNFPGRFSGRQFSNSRSEMNVSTLELGDSALYLCASSWSAGGPGSTDTQYFGPGTRLTVL.

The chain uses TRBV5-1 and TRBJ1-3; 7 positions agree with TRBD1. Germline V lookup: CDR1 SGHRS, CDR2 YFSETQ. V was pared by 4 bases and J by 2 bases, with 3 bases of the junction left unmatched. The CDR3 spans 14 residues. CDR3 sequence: CASSRGQAGNTIYF. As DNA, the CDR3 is TGCGCCAGCAGCCGAGGACAGGCTGGAAACACCATATATTTT.

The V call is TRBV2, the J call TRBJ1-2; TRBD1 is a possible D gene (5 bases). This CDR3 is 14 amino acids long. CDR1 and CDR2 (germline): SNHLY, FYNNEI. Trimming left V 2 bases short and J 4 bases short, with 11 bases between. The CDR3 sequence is CASSESGMSYGYTF. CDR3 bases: TGTGCCAGCAGTGAATCAGGGATGAGCTATGGCTACACCTTC.

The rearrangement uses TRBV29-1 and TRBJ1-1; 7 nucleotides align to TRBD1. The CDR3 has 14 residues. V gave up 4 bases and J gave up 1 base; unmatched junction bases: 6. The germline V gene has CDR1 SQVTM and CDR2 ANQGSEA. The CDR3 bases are TGCAGCGTTGCTGTCGGACAGGCGAACACTGAAGCTTTCTTT. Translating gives CSVAVGQANTEAFF.

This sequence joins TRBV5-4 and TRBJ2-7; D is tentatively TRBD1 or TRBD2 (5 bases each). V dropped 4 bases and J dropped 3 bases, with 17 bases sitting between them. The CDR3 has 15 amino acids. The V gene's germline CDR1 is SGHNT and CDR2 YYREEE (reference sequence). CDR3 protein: CASSGGGAADYEQYF. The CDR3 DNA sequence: TGTGCCAGCAGCGGGGGTGGGGCGGCGGACTACGAGCAGTACTTC.

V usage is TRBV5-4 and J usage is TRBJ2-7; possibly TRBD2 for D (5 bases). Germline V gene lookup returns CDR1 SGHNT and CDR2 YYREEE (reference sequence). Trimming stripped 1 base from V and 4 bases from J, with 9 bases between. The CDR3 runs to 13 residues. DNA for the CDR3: TGTGCCAGCAGCTTGACTAGTACTTACGAGCAGTACTTC. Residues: CASSLTSTYEQYF.

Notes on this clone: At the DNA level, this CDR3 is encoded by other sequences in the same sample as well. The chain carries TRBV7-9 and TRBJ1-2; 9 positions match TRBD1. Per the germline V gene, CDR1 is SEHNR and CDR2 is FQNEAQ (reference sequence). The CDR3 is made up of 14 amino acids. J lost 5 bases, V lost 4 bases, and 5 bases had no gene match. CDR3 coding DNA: TGTGCCAGCAGCTCGGGACAGGGCCCGTATGGCTACACCTTC. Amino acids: CASSSGQGPYGYTF. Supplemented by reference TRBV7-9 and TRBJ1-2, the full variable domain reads DTGVSQNPRHKITKRGQNVTFRCDPISEHNRLYWYRQTLGQGPEFLTYFQNEAQLEKSRLLSDRFSAERPKGSFSTLEIQRTEQGDSAMYLCASSSGQGPYGYTFGSGTRLTVV.

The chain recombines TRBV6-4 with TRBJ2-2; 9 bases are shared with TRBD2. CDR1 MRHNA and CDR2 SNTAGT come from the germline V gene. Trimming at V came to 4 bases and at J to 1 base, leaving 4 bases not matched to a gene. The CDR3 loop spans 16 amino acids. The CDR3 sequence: CASSVEAGGNTGELFF. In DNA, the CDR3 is TGTGCCAGCAGTGTCGAAGCGGGGGGGAACACCGGGGAGCTGTTTTTT.

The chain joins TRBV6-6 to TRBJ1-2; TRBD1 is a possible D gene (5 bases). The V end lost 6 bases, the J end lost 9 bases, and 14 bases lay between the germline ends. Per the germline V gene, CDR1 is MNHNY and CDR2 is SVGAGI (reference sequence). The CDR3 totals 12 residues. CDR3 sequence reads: CASRNSGFRYTF. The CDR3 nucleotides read TGTGCCAGCAGGAACTCAGGGTTCCGCTACACCTTC.

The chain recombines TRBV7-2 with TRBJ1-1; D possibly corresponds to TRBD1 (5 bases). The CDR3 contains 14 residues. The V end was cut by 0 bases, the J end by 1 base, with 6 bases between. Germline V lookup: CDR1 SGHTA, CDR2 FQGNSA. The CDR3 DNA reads TGTGCCAGCAGCTTAGCCCAGGGGAACACTGAAGCTTTCTTT. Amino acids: CASSLAQGNTEAFF.

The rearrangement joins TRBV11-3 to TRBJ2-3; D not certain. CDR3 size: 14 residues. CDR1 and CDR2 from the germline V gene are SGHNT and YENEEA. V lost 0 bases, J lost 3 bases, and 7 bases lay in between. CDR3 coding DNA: TGTGCCAGCAGCTTAGAGCGGATTACAGATACGCAGTATTTT. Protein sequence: CASSLERITDTQYF.

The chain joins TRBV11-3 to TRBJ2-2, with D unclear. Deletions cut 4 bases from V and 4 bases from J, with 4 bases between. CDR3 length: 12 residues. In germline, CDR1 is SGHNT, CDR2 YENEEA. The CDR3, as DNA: TGTGCCAGCAGCTCTATCACCGGGGAGCTGTTTTTT. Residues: CASSSITGELFF.